This is a list of T cell receptor beta chains from one sample in a study of shared clonotypes between healthy human individuals. TCRdb keeps only in-frame clones here, not all; method: immunoSEQ multiplex PCR. The sample consists of about 1.1 million clones, around 82% of them appearing once. Sequencing input: memory CD4+ T cells from PBMCs. These receptors were taken from a young man in good health. Some clones in this sample may be carry-over from other donors' samples. CDR3s include the opening cysteine and the closing phenylalanine or tryptophan. The D gene is left open where the match is weak. Size is stated for part of the rows, as once, few or many counts, or as a class when the clone is expanded.

>TRBV29-1|TRBD2|.|TRBJ2-3
CSVGLAEVSTDTQYF
TGCAGCGTTGGACTAGCGGAGGTTAGCACAGATACGCAGTATTTT
>TRBV5-1|TRBD1|.|TRBJ2-7
CASSFRQGRYEQYF
TGCGCCAGCAGCTTTCGACAGGGACGATACGAGCAGTACTTC
>TRBV19|.|few|TRBJ1-2
CASSTSGYGYTF
TGTGCCAGTAGTACTTCAGGCTATGGCTACACCTTC
>TRBV28|.|.|TRBJ2-5
CASSHTGRQETQYF
TGTGCCAGCAGCCACACGGGGCGTCAAGAGACCCAGTACTTC
>TRBV4-1|.|once|TRBJ1-6
CASSPPHRALDSPLHF
TGCGCCAGCAGCCCACCGCACAGGGCGTTAGATTCACCCCTCCACTTT
>TRBV19|.|.|TRBJ1-6
CASSRGNSPLHF
TGTGCCAGTAGCCGGGGAAATTCACCCCTCCACTTT
>TRBV7-2|.|.|TRBJ1-2
CASSFRNRDGYTF
TGTGCCAGCAGCTTCCGCAACAGGGATGGCTACACCTTC
>TRBV6-5|.|.|TRBJ2-1
CASSKGSSYNEQFF
TGTGCCAGCAGTAAAGGAAGCTCCTACAATGAGCAGTTCTTC
>TRBV6-5|.|.|TRBJ1-2
CASRHRDGRGYTF
TGTGCCAGCAGGCACAGGGATGGTCGTGGCTACACCTTC
>TRBV19|.|.|TRBJ1-5
CASSMGRGLGYSNQPQHF
TGTGCCAGTAGTATGGGCAGGGGTCTAGGGTATAGCAATCAGCCCCAGCATTTT
>TRBV5-4|.|.|TRBJ1-1
CASTPPREWGRLEAFF
TGTGCCAGCACCCCCCCCCGAGAATGGGGGCGTCTTGAAGCTTTCTTT
>TRBV7-9|.|.|TRBJ2-2
CASSILTGQGGGELFF
TGTGCCAGCAGCATCCTGACAGGACAAGGGGGCGGGGAGCTGTTTTTT
>TRBV10-3|TRBD2|.|TRBJ2-1
CAIGGVAGAYNEQFF
TGTGCCATCGGCGGAGTAGCGGGAGCCTACAATGAGCAGTTCTTC
>TRBV7-9|.|.|TRBJ2-3
CASSLDPSTDTQYF
TGTGCCAGCAGCCTAGATCCTAGCACAGATACGCAGTATTTT
>TRBV15|.|once|TRBJ2-3
CATSLPGGGITDTQYF
TGTGCCACCAGCCTACCGGGGGGCGGGATAACAGATACGCAGTATTTT
>TRBV21-1|.|.|TRBJ2-1
CASSKVPRDRGSEQFF
TGTGCCAGCAGCAAAGTTCCGCGGGACCGCGGCAGTGAGCAGTTCTTC
>TRBV7-2|.|.|TRBJ1-5
CASSLKGWPQHF
TGTGCCAGCAGCTTAAAAGGTTGGCCCCAGCATTTT
>TRBV18|TRBD2|few|TRBJ2-2
CASSPGLAGVSHTGELFF
TGTGCCAGCTCACCGGGACTAGCGGGAGTTAGTCACACCGGGGAGCTGTTTTTT